This T cell receptor beta chain derives from a study of blood T cell repertoires in COVID-19. Study summary: Some COVID-19 samples were acute and others convalescent; all came from the United States, Italy and Spain. PBMCs, B-cell-depleted T cells, or T cells were the source of the cDNA or gDNA that made up the material.

Study processing details: The assay estimated nucleated cells by amplifying reference gene primers. Produced via immunoSEQ multiplex PCR; TCRdb's table is partial and in-frame only. Clone size and V and J calls were adopted from that table, with D and trimming inferred from the DNA. The sample gives over 400,000 clones, approximately 88% of which show up once; roughly 8.3% is in the top ten. While infection was still active, Seattle patients were enrolled and then followed longitudinally. The germline CDR1 and CDR2 sequences are SGHTA and FQGTGA. Trimming cost V 5 bases and J 7 bases; bases outside gene matches: 7. The length of the CDR3 is 14 residues.

The sequence came from a woman aged 45-65 years with COVID-19, enrolled during active disease. The rearrangement links TRBV7-3 to TRBJ1-5; 8 bases line up with TRBD1. The sequenced material came from peripheral blood. The CDR3, as DNA: TGTGCCAGCAGCCGGGACAGGCAAAGACAGCCCCAGCATTTT. This sequence encodes CASSRDRQRQPQHF.